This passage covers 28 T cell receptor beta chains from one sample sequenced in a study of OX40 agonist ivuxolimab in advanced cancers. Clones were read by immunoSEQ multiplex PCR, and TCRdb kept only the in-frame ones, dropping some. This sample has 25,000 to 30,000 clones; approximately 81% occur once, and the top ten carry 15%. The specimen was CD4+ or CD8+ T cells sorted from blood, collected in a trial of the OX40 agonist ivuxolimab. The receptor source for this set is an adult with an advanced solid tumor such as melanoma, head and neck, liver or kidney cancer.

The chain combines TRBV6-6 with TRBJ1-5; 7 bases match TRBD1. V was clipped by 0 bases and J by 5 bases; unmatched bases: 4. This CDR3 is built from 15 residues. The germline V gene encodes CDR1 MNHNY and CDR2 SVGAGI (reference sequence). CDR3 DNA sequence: TGTGCCAGCAGTTACTCGACAGGGAGAGATCAGCCCCAGCATTTT. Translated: CASSYSTGRDQPQHF.

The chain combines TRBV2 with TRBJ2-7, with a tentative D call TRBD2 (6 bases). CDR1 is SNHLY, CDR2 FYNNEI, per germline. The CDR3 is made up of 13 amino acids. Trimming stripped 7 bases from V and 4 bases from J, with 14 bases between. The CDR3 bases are TGTGCCAGCACGAATCGGGGGTTATACGAGCAGTACTTC. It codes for CASTNRGLYEQYF.

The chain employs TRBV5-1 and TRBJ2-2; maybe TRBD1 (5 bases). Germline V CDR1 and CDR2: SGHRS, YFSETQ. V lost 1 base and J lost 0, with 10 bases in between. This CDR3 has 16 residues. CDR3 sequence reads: CASSLIPGPNTGELFF. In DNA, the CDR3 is TGCGCCAGCAGCTTGATCCCAGGGCCGAACACCGGGGAGCTGTTTTTT.

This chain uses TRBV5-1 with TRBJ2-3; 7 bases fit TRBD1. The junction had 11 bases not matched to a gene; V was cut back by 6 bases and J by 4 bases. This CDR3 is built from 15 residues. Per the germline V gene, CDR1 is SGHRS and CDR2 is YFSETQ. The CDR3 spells CASTLGDRRSDTQYF. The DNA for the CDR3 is TGCGCCAGCACCCTTGGGGACAGAAGATCAGATACGCAGTATTTT.

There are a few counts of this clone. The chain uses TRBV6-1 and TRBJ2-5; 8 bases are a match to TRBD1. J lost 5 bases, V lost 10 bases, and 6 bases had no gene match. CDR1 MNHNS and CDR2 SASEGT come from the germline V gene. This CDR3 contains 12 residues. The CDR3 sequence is CATRGPGETQYF. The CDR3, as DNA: TGTGCCACCAGGGGGCCCGGGGAGACCCAGTACTTC.

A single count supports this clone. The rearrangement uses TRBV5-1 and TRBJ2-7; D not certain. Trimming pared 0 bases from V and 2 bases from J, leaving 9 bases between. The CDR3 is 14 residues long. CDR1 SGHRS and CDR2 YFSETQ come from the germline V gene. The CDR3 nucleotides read TGCGCCAGCAGCTTGGTAGGCAGCACCTACGAGCAGTACTTC. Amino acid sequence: CASSLVGSTYEQYF. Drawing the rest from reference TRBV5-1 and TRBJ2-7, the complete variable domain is KAGVTQTPRYLIKTRGQQVTLSCSPISGHRSVSWYQQTPGQGLQFLFEYFSETQRNKGNFPGRFSGRQFSNSRSEMNVSTLELGDSALYLCASSLVGSTYEQYFGPGTRLTVT.

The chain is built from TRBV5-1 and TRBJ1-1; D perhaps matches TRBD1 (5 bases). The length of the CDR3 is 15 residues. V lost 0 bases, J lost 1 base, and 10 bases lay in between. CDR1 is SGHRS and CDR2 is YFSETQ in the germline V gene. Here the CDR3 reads CASSLAPGPNTEAFF. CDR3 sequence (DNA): TGCGCCAGCAGCTTGGCCCCAGGGCCGAACACTGAAGCTTTCTTT.

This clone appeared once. The CDR3 is CSVKDPSGDYGYTF. Here the CDR3 DNA reads TGCAGCGTGAAAGACCCCTCCGGGGACTATGGCTACACCTTC. This sequence joins TRBV29-1 and TRBJ1-2; no clear D gene. Per the germline V gene, CDR1 is SQVTM and CDR2 is ANQGSEA. The CDR3 length is 14 residues. Between the trimmed V and J ends, which lost 6 bases and 3 bases, there was a span of 17 bases.

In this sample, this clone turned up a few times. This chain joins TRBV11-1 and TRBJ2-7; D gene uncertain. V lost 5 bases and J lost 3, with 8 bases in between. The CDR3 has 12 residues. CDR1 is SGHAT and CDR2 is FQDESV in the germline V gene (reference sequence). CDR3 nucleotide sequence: TGTGCCAGCAGCACAGCTGGCTACGAGCAGTACTTC. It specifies CASSTAGYEQYF.

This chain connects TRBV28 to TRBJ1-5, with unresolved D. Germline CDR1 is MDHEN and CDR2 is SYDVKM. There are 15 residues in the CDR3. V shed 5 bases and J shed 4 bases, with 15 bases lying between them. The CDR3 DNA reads TGTGCCAGCAGTAGAGACAATGAGAAAAATCAGCCCCAGCATTTT. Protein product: CASSRDNEKNQPQHF.

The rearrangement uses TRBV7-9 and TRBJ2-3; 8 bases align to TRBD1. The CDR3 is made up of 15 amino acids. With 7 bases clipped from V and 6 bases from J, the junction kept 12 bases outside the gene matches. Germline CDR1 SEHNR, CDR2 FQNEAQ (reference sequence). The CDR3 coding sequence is TGTGCCAGCACATGGGGAGGACAGGGAGCTGATACGCAGTATTTT. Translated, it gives CASTWGGQGADTQYF.

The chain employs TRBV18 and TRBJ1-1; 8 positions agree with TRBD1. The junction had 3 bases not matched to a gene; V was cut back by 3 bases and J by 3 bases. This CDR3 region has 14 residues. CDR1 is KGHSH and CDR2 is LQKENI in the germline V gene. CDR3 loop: CASSPSTGDTEAFF. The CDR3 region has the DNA TGTGCCAGCTCACCCTCGACAGGGGACACTGAAGCTTTCTTT. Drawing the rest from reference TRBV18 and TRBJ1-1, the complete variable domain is NAGVMQNPRHLVRRRGQEARLRCSPMKGHSHVYWYRQLPEEGLKFMVYLQKENIIDESGMPKERFSAEFPKEGPSILRIQQVVRGDSAAYFCASSPSTGDTEAFFGQGTRLTVV.

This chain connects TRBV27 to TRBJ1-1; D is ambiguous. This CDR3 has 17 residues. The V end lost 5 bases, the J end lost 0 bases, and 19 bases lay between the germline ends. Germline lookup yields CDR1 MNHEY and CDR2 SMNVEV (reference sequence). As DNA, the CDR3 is TGTGCCAGCAGTAGACAAATTCCTACTAATATGAACACTGAAGCTTTCTTT. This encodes CASSRQIPTNMNTEAFF.

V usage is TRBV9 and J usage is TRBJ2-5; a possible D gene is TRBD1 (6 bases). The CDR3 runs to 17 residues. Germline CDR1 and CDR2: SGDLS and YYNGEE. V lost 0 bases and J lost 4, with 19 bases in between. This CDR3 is CASSVGWGRLRGETQYF. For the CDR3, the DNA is TGTGCCAGCAGCGTAGGGTGGGGGCGACTTAGAGGAGAGACCCAGTACTTC.

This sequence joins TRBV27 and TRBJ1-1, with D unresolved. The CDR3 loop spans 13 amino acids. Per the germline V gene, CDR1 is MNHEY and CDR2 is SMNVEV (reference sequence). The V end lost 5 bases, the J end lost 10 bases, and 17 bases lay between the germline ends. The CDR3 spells CASSPRDFLRAFF. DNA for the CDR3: TGTGCCAGCAGTCCCCGCGATTTCCTAAGAGCTTTCTTT.

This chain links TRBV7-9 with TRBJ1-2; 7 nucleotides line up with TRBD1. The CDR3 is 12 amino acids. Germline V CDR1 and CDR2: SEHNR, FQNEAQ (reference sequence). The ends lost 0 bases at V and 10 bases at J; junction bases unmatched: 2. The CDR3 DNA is TGTGCCAGCAGCTTAGCTGACAGGGCCTACACCTTC. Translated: CASSLADRAYTF. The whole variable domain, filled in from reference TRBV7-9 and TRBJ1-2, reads DTGVSQNPRHKITKRGQNVTFRCDPISEHNRLYWYRQTLGQGPEFLTYFQNEAQLEKSRLLSDRFSAERPKGSFSTLEIQRTEQGDSAMYLCASSLADRAYTFGSGTRLTVV.

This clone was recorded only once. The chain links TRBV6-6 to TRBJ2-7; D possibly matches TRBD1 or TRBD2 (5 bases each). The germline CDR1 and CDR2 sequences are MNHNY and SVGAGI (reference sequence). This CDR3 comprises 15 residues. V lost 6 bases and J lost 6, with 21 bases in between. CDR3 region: CASSLRDGNLGEQYF. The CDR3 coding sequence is TGTGCCAGCAGCCTCCGGGACGGAAACCTGGGCGAGCAGTACTTC.

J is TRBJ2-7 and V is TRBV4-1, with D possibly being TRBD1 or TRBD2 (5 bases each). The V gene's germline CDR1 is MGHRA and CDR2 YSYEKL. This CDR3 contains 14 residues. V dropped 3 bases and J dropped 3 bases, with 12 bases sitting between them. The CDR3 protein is CASSHPGPDYEQYF. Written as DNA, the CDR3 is TGCGCCAGCAGCCATCCGGGACCCGACTACGAGCAGTACTTC.

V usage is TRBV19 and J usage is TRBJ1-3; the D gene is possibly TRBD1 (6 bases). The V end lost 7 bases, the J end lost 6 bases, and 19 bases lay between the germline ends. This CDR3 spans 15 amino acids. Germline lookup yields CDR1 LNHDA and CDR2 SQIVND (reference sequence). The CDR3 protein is CASMSFSAGANTIYF. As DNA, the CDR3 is TGTGCCAGTATGAGCTTTTCGGCAGGGGCAAACACCATATATTTT. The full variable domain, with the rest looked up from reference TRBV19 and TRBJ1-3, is DGGITQSPKYLFRKEGQNVTLSCEQNLNHDAMYWYRQDPGQGLRLIYYSQIVNDFQKGDIAEGYSVSREKKESFPLTVTSAQKNPTAFYLCASMSFSAGANTIYFGEGSWLTVV.

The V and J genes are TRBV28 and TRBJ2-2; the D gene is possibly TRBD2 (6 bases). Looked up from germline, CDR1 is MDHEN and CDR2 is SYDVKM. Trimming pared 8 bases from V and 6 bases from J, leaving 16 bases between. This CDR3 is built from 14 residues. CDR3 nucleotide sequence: TGTGCCAGCGGTTGGAGGGGAAGGTCCGGGGAGCTGTTTTTT. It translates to CASGWRGRSGELFF.

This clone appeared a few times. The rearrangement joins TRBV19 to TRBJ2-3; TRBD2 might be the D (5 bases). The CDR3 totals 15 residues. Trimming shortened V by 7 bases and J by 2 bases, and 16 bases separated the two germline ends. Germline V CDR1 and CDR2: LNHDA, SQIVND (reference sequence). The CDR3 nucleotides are TGTGCCAGTACAGTAAGCGGTAACCCCACAGATACGCAGTATTTT. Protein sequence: CASTVSGNPTDTQYF.

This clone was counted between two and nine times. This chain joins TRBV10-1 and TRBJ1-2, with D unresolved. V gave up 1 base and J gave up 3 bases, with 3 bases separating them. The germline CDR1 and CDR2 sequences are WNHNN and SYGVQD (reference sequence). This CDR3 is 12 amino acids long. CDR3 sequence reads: CASSEFDYGYTF. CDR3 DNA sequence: TGCGCCAGCAGTGAGTTTGACTATGGCTACACCTTC.

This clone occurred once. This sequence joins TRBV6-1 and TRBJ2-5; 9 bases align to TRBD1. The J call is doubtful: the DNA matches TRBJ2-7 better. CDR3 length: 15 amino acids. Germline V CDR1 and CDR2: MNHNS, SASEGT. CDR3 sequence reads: CASSEAWDRAYEQYF. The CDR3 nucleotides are TGTGCCAGCAGTGAAGCGTGGGACAGGGCCTACGAGCAGTACTTC.

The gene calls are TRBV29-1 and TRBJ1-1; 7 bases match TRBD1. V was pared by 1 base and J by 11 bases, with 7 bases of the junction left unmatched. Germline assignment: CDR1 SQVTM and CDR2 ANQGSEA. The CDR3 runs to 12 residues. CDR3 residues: CSVEGRGLEAFF. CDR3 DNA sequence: TGCAGCGTTGAAGGCAGGGGGTTAGAGGCTTTCTTT.

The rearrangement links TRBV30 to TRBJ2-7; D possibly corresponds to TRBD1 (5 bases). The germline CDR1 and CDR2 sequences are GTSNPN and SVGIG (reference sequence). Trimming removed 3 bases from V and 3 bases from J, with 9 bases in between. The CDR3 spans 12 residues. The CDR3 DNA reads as TGTGCCTGGAGAGATCAGGGCTACGAGCAGTACTTC. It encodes CAWRDQGYEQYF.

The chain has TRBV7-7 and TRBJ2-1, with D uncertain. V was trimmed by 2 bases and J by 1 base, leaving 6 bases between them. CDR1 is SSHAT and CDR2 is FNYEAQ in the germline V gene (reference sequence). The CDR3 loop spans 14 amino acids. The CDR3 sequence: CASSLMFSYNEQFF. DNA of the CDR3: TGTGCCAGCAGCTTAATGTTTTCCTACAATGAGCAGTTCTTC.

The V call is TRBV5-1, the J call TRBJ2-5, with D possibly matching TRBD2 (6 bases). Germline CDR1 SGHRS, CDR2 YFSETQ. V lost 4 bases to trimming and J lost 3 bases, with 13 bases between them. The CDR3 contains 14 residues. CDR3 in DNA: TGCGCCAGCAGCACCGGGACTCAAAAAGAGACCCAGTACTTC. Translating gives CASSTGTQKETQYF.

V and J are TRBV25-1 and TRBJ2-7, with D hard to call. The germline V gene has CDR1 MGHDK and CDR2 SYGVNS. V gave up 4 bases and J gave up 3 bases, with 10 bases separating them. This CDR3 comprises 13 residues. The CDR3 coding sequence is TGTGCCAGCAGTGCTGGGAACCTCTACGAGCAGTACTTC. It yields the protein CASSAGNLYEQYF.